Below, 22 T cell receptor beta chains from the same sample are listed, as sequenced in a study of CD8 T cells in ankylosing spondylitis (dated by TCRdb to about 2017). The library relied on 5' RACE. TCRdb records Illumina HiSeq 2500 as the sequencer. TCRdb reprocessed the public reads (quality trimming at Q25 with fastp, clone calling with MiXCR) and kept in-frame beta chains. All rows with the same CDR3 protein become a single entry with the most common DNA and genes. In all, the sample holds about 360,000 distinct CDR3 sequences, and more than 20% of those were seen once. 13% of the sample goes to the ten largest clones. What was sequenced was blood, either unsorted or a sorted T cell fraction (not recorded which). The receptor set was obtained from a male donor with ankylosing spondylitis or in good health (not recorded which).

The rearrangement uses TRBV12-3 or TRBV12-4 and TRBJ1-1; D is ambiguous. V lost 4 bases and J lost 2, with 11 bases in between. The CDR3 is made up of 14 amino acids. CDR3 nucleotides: TGTGCCAGCAGTTCCCTTTTAAGAAACACTGAAGCTTTCTTT. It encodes CASSSLLRNTEAFF.

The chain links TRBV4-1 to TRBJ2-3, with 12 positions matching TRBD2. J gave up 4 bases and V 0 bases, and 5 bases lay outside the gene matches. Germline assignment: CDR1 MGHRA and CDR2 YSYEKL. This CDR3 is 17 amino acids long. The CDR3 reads CASSQDPSGGAPDTQYF. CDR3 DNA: TGCGCCAGCAGCCAAGACCCTAGCGGGGGGGCCCCAGATACGCAGTATTTT.

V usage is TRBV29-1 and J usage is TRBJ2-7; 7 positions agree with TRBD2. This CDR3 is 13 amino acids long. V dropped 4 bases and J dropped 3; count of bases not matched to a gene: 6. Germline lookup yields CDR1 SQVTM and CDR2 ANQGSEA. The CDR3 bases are TGCAGCGTTGTTCTCCCGGGGGGCTACGAGCAGTACTTC. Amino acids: CSVVLPGGYEQYF.

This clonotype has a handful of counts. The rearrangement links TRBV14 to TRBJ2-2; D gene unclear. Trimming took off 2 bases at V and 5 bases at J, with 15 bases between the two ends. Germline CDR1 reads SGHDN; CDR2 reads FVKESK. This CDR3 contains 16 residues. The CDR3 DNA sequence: TGTGCCAGCAGCCAATACATATCCACGTCGACCGGGGAGCTGTTTTTT. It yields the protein CASSQYISTSTGELFF.

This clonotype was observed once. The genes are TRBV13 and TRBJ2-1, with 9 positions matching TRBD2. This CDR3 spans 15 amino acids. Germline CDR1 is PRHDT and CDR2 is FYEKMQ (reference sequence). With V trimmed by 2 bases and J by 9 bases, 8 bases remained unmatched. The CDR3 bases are TGTGCCAGCAGCTTAAAAGCGGGGGGCTCAAGTGAGCAGTTCTTC. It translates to CASSLKAGGSSEQFF.

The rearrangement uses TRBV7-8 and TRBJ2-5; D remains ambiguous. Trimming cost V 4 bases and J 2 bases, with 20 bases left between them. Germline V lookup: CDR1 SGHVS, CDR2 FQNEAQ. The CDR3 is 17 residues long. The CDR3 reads CASSSSGVALRQETQYF. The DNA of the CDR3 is TGTGCCAGCAGCTCCTCCGGTGTGGCTCTCAGACAAGAGACCCAGTACTTC.

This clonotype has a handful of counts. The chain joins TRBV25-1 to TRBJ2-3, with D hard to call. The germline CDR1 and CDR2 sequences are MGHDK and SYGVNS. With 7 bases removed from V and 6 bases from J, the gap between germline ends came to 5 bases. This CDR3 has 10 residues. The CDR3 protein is CASIGDTQYF. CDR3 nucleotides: TGTGCCAGCATTGGTGATACGCAGTATTTT.

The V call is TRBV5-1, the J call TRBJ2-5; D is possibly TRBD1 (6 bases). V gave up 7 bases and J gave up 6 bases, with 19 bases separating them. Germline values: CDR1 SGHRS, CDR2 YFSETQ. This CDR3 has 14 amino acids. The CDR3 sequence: CASREGEGLKTQYF. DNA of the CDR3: TGCGCCAGCCGTGAGGGGGAAGGGCTAAAGACCCAGTACTTC.

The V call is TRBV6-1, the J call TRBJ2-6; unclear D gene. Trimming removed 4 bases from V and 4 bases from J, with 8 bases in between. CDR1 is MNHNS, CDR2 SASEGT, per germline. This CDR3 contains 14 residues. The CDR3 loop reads CASSAISGANVLTF. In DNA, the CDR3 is TGTGCCAGCAGTGCTATATCAGGGGCCAACGTCCTGACTTTC.

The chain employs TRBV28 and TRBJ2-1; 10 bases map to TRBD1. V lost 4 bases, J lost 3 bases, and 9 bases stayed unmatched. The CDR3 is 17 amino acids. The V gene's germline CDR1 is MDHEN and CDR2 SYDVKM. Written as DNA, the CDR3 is TGTGCCAGCAGTTCTAGGATACGGGACAGGGGCTACAATGAGCAGTTCTTC. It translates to CASSSRIRDRGYNEQFF.

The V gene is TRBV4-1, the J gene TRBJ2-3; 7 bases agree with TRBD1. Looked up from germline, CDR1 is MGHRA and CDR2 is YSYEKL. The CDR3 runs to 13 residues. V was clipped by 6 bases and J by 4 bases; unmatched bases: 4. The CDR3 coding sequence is TGCGCCAGCAGACCAGGGGGTTCAGATACGCAGTATTTT. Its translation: CASRPGGSDTQYF.

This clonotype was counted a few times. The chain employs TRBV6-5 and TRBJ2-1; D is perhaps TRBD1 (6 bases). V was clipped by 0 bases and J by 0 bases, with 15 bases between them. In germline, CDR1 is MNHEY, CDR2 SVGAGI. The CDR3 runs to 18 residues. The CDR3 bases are TGTGCCAGCAGTTACTCGCAGGGGTCCGCCAGCTCCTACAATGAGCAGTTCTTC. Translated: CASSYSQGSASSYNEQFF.

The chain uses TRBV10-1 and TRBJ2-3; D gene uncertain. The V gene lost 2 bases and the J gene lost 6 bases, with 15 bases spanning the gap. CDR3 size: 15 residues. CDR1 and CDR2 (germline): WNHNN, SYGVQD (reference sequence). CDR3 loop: CASSEGVVRWDTQYF. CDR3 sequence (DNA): TGCGCCAGCAGTGAGGGGGTCGTCCGCTGGGATACGCAGTATTTT.

CDR3 protein: CSAREVISYEQYF. The CDR3 bases are TGCAGTGCTAGAGAGGTTATCTCCTACGAGCAGTACTTC. The chain uses TRBV20-1 and TRBJ2-7; D unclear. V dropped 0 bases and J dropped 0 bases, with 6 bases sitting between them. The CDR3 sequence is 13 residues long. Per the germline V gene, CDR1 is DFQATT and CDR2 is SNEGSKA (reference sequence).

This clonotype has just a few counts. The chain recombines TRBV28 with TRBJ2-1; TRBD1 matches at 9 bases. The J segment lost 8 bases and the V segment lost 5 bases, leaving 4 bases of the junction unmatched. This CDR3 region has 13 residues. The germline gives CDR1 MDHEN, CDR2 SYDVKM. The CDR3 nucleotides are TGTGCCAGCAGTCCACAGGGGGCGGATGAGCAGTTCTTC. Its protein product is CASSPQGADEQFF. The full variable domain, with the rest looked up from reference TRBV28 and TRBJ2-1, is DVKVTQSSRYLVKRTGEKVFLECVQDMDHENMFWYRQDPGLGLRLIYFSYDVKMKEKGDIPEGYSVSREKKERFSLILESASTNQTSMYLCASSPQGADEQFFGPGTRLTVL.

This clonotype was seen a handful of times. The CDR3 is CASSPFGASDTQYF. The CDR3 DNA follows: TGTGCCAGCTCACCATTCGGGGCTTCAGATACGCAGTATTTT. V and J are TRBV18 and TRBJ2-3; either TRBD1 or TRBD2 may supply D (5 bases each). The V end was cut by 2 bases, the J end by 4 bases, with 10 bases between. The CDR3 covers 14 residues. Germline V gene data show CDR1 as KGHSH and CDR2 as LQKENI.

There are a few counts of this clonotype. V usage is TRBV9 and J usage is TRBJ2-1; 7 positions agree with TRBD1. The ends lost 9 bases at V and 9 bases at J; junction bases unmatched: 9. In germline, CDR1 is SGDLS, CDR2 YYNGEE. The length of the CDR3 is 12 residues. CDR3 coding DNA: TGTGCCACCCAACAGGGGAACAGTGAGCAGTTCTTC. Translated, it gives CATQQGNSEQFF. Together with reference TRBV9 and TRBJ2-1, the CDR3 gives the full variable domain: DSGVTQTPKHLITATGQRVTLRCSPRSGDLSVYWYQQSLDQGLQFLIQYYNGEERAKGNILERFSAQQFPDLHSELNLSSLELGDSALYFCATQQGNSEQFFGPGTRLTVL.

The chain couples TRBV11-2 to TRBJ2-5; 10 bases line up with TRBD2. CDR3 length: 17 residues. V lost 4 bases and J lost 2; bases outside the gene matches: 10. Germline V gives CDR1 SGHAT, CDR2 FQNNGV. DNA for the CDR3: TGTGCCAGCAGCTCGGGCTGGGCTAGCGGGGGACAAGAGACCCAGTACTTC. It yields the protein CASSSGWASGGQETQYF. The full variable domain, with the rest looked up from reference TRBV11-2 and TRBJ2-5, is EAGVAQSPRYKIIEKRQSVAFWCNPISGHATLYWYQQILGQGPKLLIQFQNNGVVDDSQLPKDRFSAERLKGVDSTLKIQPAKLEDSAVYLCASSSGWASGGQETQYFGPGTRLLVL.

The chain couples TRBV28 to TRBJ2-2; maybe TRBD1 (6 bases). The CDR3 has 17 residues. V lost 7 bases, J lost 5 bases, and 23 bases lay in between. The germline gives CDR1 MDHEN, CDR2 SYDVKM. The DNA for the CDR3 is TGTGCCAGCATCGCAATGGGGGCAGGGACGGTGACCGGGGAGCTGTTTTTT. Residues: CASIAMGAGTVTGELFF. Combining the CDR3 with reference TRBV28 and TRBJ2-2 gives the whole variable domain DVKVTQSSRYLVKRTGEKVFLECVQDMDHENMFWYRQDPGLGLRLIYFSYDVKMKEKGDIPEGYSVSREKKERFSLILESASTNQTSMYLCASIAMGAGTVTGELFFGEGSRLTVL.

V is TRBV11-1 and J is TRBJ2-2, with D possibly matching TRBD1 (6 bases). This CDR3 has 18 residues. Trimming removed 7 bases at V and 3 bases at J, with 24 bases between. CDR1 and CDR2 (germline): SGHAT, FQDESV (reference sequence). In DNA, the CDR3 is TGTGCCAGCAACCCCACCGGGGCAGGGGATTCGGACACCGGGGAGCTGTTTTTT. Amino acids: CASNPTGAGDSDTGELFF.

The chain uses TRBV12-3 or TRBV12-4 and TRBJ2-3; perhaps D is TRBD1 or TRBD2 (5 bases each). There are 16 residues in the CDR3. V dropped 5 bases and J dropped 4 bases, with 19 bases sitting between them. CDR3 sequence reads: CASSLRDRVGADTQYF. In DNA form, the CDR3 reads TGTGCCAGCAGTCTTCGGGACCGCGTCGGGGCAGATACGCAGTATTTT.

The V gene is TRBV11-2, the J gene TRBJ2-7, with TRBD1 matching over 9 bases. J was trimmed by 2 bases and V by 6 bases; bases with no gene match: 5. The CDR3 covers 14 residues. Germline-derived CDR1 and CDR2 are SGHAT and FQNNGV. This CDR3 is CASRQYRGPYEQYF. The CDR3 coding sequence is TGTGCCAGCAGGCAGTACAGGGGGCCCTACGAGCAGTACTTC.